This TCR beta chain was identified in a study of blood T cell repertoires in COVID-19. Germline V CDR1 and CDR2: SQVTM, ANQGSEA. This CDR3 spans 14 amino acids. Trimming left V 5 bases short and J 0 bases short, with 13 bases between. TCRdb keeps only in-frame clones here, not all; method: immunoSEQ multiplex PCR. The table shows 120,000 or so clones, with around 83% occurring only once. The sequenced sample consisted of peripheral blood. This chain links TRBV29-1 with TRBJ1-1, with a weak D call TRBD1 (5 bases). This receptor was taken from a man older than 75 with active or convalescent COVID-19. CDR3 DNA: TGCAGCGTTACTCTGGGGACTCTGAACACTGAAGCTTTCTTT. Protein product: CSVTLGTLNTEAFF.